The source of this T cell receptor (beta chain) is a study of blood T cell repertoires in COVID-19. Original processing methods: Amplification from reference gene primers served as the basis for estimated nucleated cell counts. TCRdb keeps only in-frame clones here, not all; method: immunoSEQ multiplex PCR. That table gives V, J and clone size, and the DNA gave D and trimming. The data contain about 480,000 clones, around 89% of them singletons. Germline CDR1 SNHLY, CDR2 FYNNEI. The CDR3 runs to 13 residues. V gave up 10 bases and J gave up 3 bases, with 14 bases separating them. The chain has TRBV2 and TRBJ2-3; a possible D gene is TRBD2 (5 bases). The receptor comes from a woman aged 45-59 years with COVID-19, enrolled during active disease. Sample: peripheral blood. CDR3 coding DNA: TGTGCCAACTCGGGGAGCTTAACAGATACGCAGTATTTT. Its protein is CANSGSLTDTQYF.